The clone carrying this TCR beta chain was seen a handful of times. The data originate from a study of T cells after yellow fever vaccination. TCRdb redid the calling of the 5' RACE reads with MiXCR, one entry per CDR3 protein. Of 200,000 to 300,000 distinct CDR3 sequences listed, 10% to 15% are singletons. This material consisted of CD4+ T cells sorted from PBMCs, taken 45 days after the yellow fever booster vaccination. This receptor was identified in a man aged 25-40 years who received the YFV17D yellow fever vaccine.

The CDR3, as DNA: TGTGCCAGCAGTTTTACAGGGGTAAACACAGATACGCAGTATTTT. It translates to CASSFTGVNTDTQYF. This sequence joins TRBV5-8 and TRBJ2-3; 7 bases align to TRBD1. Per the germline V gene, CDR1 is SGHTS and CDR2 is YDEGEE. The CDR3 consists of 15 residues. Unmatched junction bases numbered 8, after V lost 5 bases and J lost 2 bases.